The T cell receptor beta chain described here comes from a study of CD8 T cell repertoires and HIV-1 epitope variants. Study-wide context: Epitopes were three Gag families plus Nef HW9 and YT9. Enriched T cells were co-cultured with equal numbers of autologous T cell-negative antigen-presenting cells. Separate from the cultures, 1M uncultured T cells served as baseline.

The repertoire was sequenced with immunoSEQ multiplex PCR; TCRdb's copy has only in-frame clones and lacks some. The sample contains approximately 5,000 clones, more than 60% of which appear only once. Study outcomes and limitations: Beta chains alone show antigen proliferation, not cytokine profile or function.

With respect to this clone: Its matching antigen is unknown.

The CDR3 sequence is 14 residues long. Between the trimmed V and J ends, which lost 6 bases and 2 bases, there was a span of 13 bases. Germline V gene lookup returns CDR1 MDHEN and CDR2 SYDVKM. The specimen was cultured CD8+ T cells derived from PBMCs. The rearrangement links TRBV28 to TRBJ1-1, with D unclear. The sequence was obtained from a male donor with HIV. The CDR3 nucleotides are TGTGCCAGCAGCCTCCTTCGATTTAACACTGAAGCTTTCTTT. Translation gives CASSLLRFNTEAFF.